This T cell receptor (beta chain) was recorded in a study of T cell changes during pregnancy in multiple sclerosis. Trimming at V came to 4 bases and at J to 4 bases, leaving 6 bases not matched to a gene. From germline, CDR1 is SGHVS and CDR2 FQNEAQ. CDR3 length: 15 amino acids. Generated by immunoSEQ multiplex PCR, the TCRdb table keeps only in-frame clones and is missing some. The sample yields under 95,000 clones, over 80% seen once. The sequencing used CD4+ T cells from peripheral blood mononuclear cells, collected before pregnancy. The receptor was isolated from a female donor with multiple sclerosis, enrolled in a pregnancy study. V usage is TRBV7-8 and J usage is TRBJ1-4; 7 positions match TRBD1. This CDR3 is CASSSDRAGNEKLFF. DNA of the CDR3: TGTGCCAGCAGCTCAGACAGGGCCGGTAATGAAAAACTGTTTTTT.